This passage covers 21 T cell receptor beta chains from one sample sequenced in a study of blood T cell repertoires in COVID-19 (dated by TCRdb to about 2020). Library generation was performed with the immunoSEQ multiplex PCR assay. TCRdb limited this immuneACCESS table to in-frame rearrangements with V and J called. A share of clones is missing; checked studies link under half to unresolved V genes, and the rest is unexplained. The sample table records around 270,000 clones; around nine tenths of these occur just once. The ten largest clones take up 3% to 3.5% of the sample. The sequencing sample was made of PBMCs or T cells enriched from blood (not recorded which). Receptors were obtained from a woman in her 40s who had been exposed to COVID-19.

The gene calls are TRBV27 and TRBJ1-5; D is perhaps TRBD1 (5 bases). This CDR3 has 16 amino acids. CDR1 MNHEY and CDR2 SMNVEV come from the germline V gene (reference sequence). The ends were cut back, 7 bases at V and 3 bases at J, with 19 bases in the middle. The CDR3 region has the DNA TGTGCCAGCAAAACATTCTTCGGACAACTCAATCAGCCCCAGCATTTT. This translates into CASKTFFGQLNQPQHF.

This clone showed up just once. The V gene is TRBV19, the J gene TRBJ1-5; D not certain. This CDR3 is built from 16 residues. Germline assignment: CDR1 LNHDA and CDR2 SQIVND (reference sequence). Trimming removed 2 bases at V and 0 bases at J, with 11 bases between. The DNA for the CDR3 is TGTGCCAGTAGTATACAAACAGTCTATAGCAATCAGCCCCAGCATTTT. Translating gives CASSIQTVYSNQPQHF.

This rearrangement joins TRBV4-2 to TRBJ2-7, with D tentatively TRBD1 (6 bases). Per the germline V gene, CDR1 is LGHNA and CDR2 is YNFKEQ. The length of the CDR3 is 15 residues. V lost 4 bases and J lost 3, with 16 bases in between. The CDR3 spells CASSPHVDRSYEQYF. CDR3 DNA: TGTGCCAGCAGCCCACACGTAGACAGGAGCTACGAGCAGTACTTC.

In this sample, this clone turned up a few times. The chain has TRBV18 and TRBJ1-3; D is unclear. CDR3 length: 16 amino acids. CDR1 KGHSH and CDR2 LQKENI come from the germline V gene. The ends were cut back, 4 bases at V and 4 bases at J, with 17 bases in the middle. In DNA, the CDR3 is TGTGCCAGCTCACTCCCCCCCCACAGTGGGGGAAACACCATATATTTT. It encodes CASSLPPHSGGNTIYF. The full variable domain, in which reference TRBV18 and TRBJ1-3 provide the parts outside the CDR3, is NAGVMQNPRHLVRRRGQEARLRCSPMKGHSHVYWYRQLPEEGLKFMVYLQKENIIDESGMPKERFSAEFPKEGPSILRIQQVVRGDSAAYFCASSLPPHSGGNTIYFGEGSWLTVV.

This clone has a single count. The CDR3 protein is CASSEHLEERSNSPLHF. The CDR3 DNA follows: TGTGCCAGCAGTGAACACCTCGAGGAGAGATCTAATTCACCCCTCCACTTT. The chain couples TRBV2 to TRBJ1-6; D is unclear. This CDR3 spans 17 amino acids. The V gene lost 2 bases and the J gene lost 6 bases, with 17 bases spanning the gap. Germline V CDR1 and CDR2: SNHLY, FYNNEI.

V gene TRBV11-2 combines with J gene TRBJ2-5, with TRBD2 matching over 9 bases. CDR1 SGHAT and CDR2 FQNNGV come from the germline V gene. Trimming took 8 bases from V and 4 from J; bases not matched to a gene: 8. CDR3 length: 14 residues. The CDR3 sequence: CASEMGAGGETQYF. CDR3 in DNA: TGTGCCAGCGAGATGGGAGCGGGAGGAGAGACCCAGTACTTC.

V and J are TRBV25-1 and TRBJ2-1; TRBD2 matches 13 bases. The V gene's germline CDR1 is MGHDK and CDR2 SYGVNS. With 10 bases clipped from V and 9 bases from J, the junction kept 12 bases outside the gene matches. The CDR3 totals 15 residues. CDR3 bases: TGTGCCACCAACGGACTAGCGGGAGAAGCAGCTGAGCAGTTCTTC. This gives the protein CATNGLAGEAAEQFF.

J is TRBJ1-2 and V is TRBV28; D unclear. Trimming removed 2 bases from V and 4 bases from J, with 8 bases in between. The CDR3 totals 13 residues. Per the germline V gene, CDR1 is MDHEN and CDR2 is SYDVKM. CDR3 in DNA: TGTGCCAGCAGTTTAAACGGGATCTATGGCTACACCTTC. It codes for CASSLNGIYGYTF.

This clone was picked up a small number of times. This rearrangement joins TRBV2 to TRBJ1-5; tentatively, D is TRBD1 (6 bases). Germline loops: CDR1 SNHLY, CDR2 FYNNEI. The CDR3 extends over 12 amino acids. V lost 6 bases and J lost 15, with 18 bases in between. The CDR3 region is CASRDITGHWHF. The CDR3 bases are TGTGCCAGCAGAGACATAACGGGACATTGGCATTTT.

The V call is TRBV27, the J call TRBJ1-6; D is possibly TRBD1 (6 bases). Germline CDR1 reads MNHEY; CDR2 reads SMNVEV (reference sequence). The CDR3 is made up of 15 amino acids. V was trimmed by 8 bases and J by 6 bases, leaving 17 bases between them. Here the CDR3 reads CASRFGGGLNSPLHF. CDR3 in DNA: TGTGCCAGCCGATTTGGGGGGGGCCTTAATTCACCCCTCCACTTT.

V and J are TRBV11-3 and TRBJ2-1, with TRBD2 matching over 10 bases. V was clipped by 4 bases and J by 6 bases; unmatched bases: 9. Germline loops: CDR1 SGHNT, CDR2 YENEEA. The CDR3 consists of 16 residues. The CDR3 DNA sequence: TGTGCCAGCAGCTCAGGCGGGACTAGCGTCTCCAATGAGCAGTTCTTC. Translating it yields CASSSGGTSVSNEQFF.

CDR3 nucleotide sequence: TGTGCCAGCAGTTTTTCGGCGGGCCACACCTTC. Translation: CASSFSAGHTF. This rearrangement joins TRBV12-3 or TRBV12-4 to TRBJ1-2; D is unclear. This CDR3 has 11 amino acids. V was shortened by 3 bases and J by 12 bases, with 11 bases between the two germline ends.

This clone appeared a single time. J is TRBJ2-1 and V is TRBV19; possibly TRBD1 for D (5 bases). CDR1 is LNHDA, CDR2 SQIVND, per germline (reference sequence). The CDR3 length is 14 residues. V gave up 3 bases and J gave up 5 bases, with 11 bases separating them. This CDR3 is CASSISGRDNEQFF. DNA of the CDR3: TGTGCCAGTAGTATCTCGGGCAGGGACAATGAGCAGTTCTTC.

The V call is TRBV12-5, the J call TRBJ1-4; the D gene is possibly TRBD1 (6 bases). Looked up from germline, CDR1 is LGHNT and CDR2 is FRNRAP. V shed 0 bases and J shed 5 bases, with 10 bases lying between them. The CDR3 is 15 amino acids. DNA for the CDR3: TGTGCTAGTGGTTTGGTAATGGGGGCGAATGAAAAACTGTTTTTT. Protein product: CASGLVMGANEKLFF.

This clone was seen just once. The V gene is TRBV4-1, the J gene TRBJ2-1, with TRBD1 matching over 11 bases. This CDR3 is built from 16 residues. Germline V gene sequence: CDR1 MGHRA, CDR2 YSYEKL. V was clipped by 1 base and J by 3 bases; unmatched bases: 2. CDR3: CASSQGDRGVYNEQFF. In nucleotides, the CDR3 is TGCGCCAGCAGCCAAGGGGACAGGGGGGTCTACAATGAGCAGTTCTTC.

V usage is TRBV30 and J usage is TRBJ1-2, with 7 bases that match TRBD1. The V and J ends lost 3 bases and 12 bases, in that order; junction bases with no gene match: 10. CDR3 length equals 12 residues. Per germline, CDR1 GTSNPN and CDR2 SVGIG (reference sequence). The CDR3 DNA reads TGTGCCTGGAGCCCTACGGAGGGGGCGCACACCTTC. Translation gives CAWSPTEGAHTF.

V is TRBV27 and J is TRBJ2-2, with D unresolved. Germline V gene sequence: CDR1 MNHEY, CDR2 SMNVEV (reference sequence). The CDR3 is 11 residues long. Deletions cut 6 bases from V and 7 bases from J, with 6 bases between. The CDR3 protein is CASSPGGELFF. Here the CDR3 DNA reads TGTGCCAGCAGCCCCGGCGGGGAGCTGTTTTTT.

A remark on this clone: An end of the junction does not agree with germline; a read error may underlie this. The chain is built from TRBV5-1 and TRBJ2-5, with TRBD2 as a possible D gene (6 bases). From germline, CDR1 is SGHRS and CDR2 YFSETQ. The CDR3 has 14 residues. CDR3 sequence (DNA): TGTGCCAGCGCGAGACTAGGGTTTCAAGAGACCCAGTACTTC. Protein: CASARLGFQETQYF.

CDR3 residues: CASSLRGARRSPLHF. In DNA, the CDR3 is TGTGCCAGCAGCTTGCGGGGGGCGCGCCGTTCACCCCTCCACTTT. The rearrangement uses TRBV5-8 and TRBJ1-6, with a weak D call TRBD1 (6 bases). This CDR3 is built from 15 residues. Trimming stripped 1 base from V and 9 bases from J, with 14 bases between. Looked up from germline, CDR1 is SGHTS and CDR2 is YDEGEE.

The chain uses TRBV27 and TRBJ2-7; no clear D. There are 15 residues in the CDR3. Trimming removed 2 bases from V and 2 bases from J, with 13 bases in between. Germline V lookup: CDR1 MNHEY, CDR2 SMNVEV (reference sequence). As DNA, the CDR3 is TGTGCCAGCAGTTTAACGGCAGGTAATACCTACGAGCAGTACGTC. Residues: CASSLTAGNTYEQYV.

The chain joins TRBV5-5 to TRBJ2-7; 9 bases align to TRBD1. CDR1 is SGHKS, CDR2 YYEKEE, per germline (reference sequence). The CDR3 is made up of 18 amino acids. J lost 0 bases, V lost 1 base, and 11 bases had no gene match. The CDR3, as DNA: TGTGCCAGCAGCTTGAGGACAGGGGTGGGGTCAAGCTCCTACGAGCAGTACTTC. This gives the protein CASSLRTGVGSSSYEQYF.